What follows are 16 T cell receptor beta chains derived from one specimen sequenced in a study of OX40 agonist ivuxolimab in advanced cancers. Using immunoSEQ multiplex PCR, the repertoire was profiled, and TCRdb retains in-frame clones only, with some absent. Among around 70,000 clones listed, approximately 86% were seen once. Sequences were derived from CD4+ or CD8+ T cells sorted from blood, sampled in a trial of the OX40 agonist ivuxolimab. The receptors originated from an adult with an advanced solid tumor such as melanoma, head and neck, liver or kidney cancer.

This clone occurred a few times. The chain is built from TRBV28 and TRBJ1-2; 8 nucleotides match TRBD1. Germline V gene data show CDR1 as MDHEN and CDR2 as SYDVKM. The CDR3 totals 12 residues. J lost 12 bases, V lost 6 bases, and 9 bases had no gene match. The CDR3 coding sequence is TGTGCCAGCAGCTATCGACAGGGGCGGCACACCTTC. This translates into CASSYRQGRHTF.

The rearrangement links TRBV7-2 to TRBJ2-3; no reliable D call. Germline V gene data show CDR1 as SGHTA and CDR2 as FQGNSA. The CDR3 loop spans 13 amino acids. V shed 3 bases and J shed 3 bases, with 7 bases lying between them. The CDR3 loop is CASSFKATDTQYF. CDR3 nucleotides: TGTGCCAGCAGCTTCAAAGCAACAGATACGCAGTATTTT.

CDR3 in amino acids: CASSVDQGSGITYEQYF. The CDR3 nucleotides are TGTGCCAGCAGTGTGGACCAGGGTAGCGGGATAACCTACGAGCAGTACTTC. This chain connects TRBV2 to TRBJ2-7, with TRBD2 matching 8 bases. Per germline, CDR1 SNHLY and CDR2 FYNNEI. The V segment lost 4 bases and the J segment 2 bases; nucleotides outside the gene matches: 13. CDR3 size: 17 residues.

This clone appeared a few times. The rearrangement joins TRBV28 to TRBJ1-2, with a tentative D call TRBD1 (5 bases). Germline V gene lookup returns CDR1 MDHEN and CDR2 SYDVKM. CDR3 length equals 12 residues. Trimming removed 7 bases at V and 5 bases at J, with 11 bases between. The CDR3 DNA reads TGTGCCAGCACTAGCAGGGTTTATGGCTACACCTTC. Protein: CASTSRVYGYTF.

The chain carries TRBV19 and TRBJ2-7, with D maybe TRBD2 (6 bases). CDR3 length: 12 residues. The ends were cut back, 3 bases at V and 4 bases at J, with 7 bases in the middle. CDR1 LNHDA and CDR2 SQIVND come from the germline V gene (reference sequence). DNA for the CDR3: TGTGCCAGTAGTATCCGGGGGTACGAGCAGTACTTC. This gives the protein CASSIRGYEQYF. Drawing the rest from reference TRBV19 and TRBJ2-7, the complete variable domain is DGGITQSPKYLFRKEGQNVTLSCEQNLNHDAMYWYRQDPGQGLRLIYYSQIVNDFQKGDIAEGYSVSREKKESFPLTVTSAQKNPTAFYLCASSIRGYEQYFGPGTRLTVT.

The CDR3 loop reads CASSLGLAGGRETQYF. The CDR3, as DNA: TGTGCCAGCAGCCTCGGACTAGCGGGGGGGCGGGAGACCCAGTACTTC. The gene calls are TRBV7-3 and TRBJ2-5; 15 bases fit TRBD2. The germline CDR1 and CDR2 sequences are SGHTA and FQGTGA. The V segment lost 5 bases and the J segment 5 bases; nucleotides outside the gene matches: 6. There are 16 residues in the CDR3.

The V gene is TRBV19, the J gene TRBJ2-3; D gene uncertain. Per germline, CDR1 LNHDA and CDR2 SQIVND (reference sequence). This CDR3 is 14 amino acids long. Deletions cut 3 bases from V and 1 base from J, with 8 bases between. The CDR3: CASSMGKGTDTQYF. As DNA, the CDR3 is TGTGCCAGTAGTATGGGGAAGGGCACAGATACGCAGTATTTT.

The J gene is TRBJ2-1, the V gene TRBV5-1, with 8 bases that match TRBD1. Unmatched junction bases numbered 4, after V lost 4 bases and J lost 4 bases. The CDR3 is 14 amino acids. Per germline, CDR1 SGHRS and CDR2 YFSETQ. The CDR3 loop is CASSGGTGYNEQFF. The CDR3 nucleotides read TGCGCCAGCAGCGGGGGGACAGGATACAATGAGCAGTTCTTC.

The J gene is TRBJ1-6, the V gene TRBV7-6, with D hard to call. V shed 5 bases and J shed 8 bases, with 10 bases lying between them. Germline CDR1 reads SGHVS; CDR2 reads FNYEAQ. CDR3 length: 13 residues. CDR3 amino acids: CASSQNFDSPLHF. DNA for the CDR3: TGTGCCAGCAGCCAGAACTTTGATTCACCCCTCCACTTT.

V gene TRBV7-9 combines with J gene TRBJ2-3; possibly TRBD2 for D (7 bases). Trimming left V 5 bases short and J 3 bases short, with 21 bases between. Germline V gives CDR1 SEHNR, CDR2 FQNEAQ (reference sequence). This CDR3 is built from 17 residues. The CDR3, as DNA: TGTGCCAGCAGCCTAGGGGGGGCAGAAGGAGGAACAGATACGCAGTATTTT. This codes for CASSLGGAEGGTDTQYF.

The CDR3 protein is CASSLATKAFF. CDR3 coding DNA: TGTGCCAGCAGCTTAGCAACAAAAGCTTTCTTT. The rearrangement links TRBV7-9 to TRBJ1-1; D gene uncertain. The ends were cut back, 0 bases at V and 9 bases at J, with 5 bases in the middle. CDR1 is SEHNR, CDR2 FQNEAQ, per germline (reference sequence). This CDR3 spans 11 amino acids.

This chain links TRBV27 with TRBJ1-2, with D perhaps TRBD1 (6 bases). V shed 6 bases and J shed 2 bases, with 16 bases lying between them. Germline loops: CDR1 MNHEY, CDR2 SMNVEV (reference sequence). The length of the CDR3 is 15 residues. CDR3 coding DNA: TGTGCCAGCAGGGACTCCAGGGGAGTGAACTATGGCTACACCTTC. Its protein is CASRDSRGVNYGYTF.

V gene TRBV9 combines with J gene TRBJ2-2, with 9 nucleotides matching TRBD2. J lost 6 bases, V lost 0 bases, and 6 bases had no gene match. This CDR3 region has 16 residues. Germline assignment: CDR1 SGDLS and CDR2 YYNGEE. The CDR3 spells CASSVDVAGAAGELFF. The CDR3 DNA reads TGTGCCAGCAGCGTAGACGTAGCGGGAGCAGCCGGGGAGCTGTTTTTT.

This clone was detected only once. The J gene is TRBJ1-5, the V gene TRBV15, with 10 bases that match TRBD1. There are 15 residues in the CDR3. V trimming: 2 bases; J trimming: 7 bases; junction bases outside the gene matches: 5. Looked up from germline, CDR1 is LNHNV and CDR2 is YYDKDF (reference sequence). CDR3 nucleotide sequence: TGTGCCACCAGCAGACCGACAGGGGGCGGACAGCCCCAGCATTTT. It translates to CATSRPTGGGQPQHF.

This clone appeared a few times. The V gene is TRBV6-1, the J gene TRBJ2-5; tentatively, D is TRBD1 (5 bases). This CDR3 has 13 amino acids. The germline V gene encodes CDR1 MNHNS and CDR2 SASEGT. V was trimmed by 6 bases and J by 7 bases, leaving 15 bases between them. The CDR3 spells CASSVDREVTQYF. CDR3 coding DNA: TGTGCCAGCAGCGTCGACAGAGAGGTGACCCAGTACTTC.

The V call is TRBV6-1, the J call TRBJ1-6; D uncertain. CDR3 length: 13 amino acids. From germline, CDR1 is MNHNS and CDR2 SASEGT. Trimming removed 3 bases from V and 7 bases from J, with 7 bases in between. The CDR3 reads CASSDGRNSPLHF. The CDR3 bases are TGTGCCAGCAGTGATGGTAGGAATTCACCCCTCCACTTT.